This T cell receptor (beta chain) was profiled in a study of T cell clones after liver transplantation (dated by TCRdb to 2018 to 2020). Study-level background: The samples were obtained from ITN030ST, a randomized trial that attempted immunosuppression withdrawal within 2 years after liver transplantation. Until randomization at 12-24 months post-transplant, subjects were given standard immunosuppression, with no induction therapy. Third party-reactive TCRbeta sequences from pre-transplant MLRs were also identified as an antigen-independent comparator for donor-reactive sequences. Three of the eight recipients were HCV-positive; the others were transplanted for non-autoimmune, non-viral indications. To count as tolerant, a recipient had to stay completely off immunosuppression for at least one year without liver enzymes climbing beyond twice the upper limit of normal. The studied cohort comprised 8 liver transplant recipients, 3 classified as tolerant and 5 as non-tolerant. Donor-reactive T cell clones were identified using TCRbeta sequencing after a pre-transplant mixed lymphocyte reaction and were then followed in post-transplant blood. Blood samples were collected pre-transplant, then pre-randomization ahead of withdrawal, and finally post-randomization once withdrawal had either been completed or failed. Study-level results and caveats: Because of small, heterogeneous patient numbers and non-standardized post-transplant time points, the conclusions were only preliminary. A greater decline was seen for donor-reactive sequences than for third party-reactive sequences, suggesting partial antigen-specific deletion unrelated to withdrawal success. After accounting for repertoire turnover, donor-reactive detection was significantly reduced in 7 of 8 subjects for CD4 and 8 of 8 for CD8. Because allograft tissue specimens were not available, migration of donor-reactive T cells into the graft, rather than deletion, may have occurred. In 5 of 8 subjects, regardless of tolerance or HCV status, circulating donor-reactive CD4 TCRbeta sequences dropped significantly post-transplant. Low numbers of available donor cells limited the measurable donor-reactive repertoire in two subjects.

Frozen genomic DNA underwent high-throughput TCRbeta CDR3 sequencing by immunoSEQ, including PCR amplification, mapping, bias correction and internal controls. The source study handled its data this way. Productive rearrangements were retained, and unique TCRbeta sequences were defined by the CDR3 nucleotide sequence together with the V and J gene. For classification of a sequence as donor-reactive, at least 5-fold expansion in CFSE-low cells relative to unstimulated pre-transplant cells and a frequency of at least 0.01% were required. To ensure at least 90% detection power, minimum frequency thresholds were set for each subject based on that subject's lowest-template unstimulated sample. Jensen-Shannon divergence between the top 1000 TCRbeta sequences after and before transplant was used to measure repertoire turnover. Two-sided Fisher's exact tests were used to test for changes in how often donor-reactive sequences were detected. In TCRdb, the immuneACCESS table is reduced to in-frame sequences with V and J assigned. These tables do not hold every clone; where another copy was compared, an unresolved V gene accounts for under half, and the others remain unexplained. V, J and clone size reflect that table, while D and trimming were determined from the DNA. Here the sample has 65,000 to 90,000 clones; around 90% occur a single time. The ten largest account for approximately 2.5% of the sample.

The CDR3 sequence holds 14 residues, the cysteine and phenylalanine included. The kept DNA is CDR3 alone, 42 bases in frame from the first base. The germline V gene (reference sequence) gives CDR1 as GTSNPN and CDR2 as SVGIG. V is pared back by 4 bases and J by 4 bases, with 16 bases lying between the germline termini. Notes on this clone: Its recognized antigen is unknown. No much larger clonotype is one base removed from it; base qualities were not supplied.

The time point label here, explained by the study, means: pre-transplant. Thawed unstimulated PBMCs were stained for CD3, CD4 and CD8 and FACS-sorted into CD3+CD4+ and CD3+CD8+ populations. All 8 studied subjects were randomized to withdrawal of immunosuppression. Genomic DNA was isolated with the Qiagen DNeasy Blood and Tissue Kit. The receptor was derived from a human donor who received a liver transplant. The sequences come from CD4+ T cells from blood, collected before liver transplant. The sequence joins TRBV30 to TRBJ1-1; tentative D gene TRBD1, with 6 bases matching. The nucleotide sequence reads as follows: TGTGCCTGGACCAGAACAGGGAGGAGCACTGAAGCTTTCTTT. Its coded protein is CAWTRTGRSTEAFF.